The sequence of this T cell receptor beta chain was determined in a study of intratumoral heterogeneity in liver cancer. Study-wide context: In the full approximately 14-patient cohort, the median age was 63 years and the majority of patients were male. The study combined RNA-seq, DNA sequencing, TCR-seq and SNP array data from multiple regions of hepatocellular carcinoma specimens to study intratumor heterogeneity. The full cohort included over 70 multiregional samples from around 15 HCC patients, consisting of roughly 49 tumoral regions and about 20 adjacent nontumoral regions.

The immunoSEQ assay was used to sequence TCR beta chain CDR3 regions from genomic DNA. Primers annealing to V and J segments amplified rearranged VDJ segments. The paper's data handling went like this. Clonality and richness metrics were computed with the ImmunoSeq Analyzer software. Clones with differential abundance between regions were identified with Fisher's exact test combined with a beta-binomial method for additional stringency. The clones in this table, taken by TCRdb from immuneACCESS, are in-frame only. Not every clone is retained; where verified, under half of the shortfall comes from an unresolved V gene, and the cause of the rest is unknown. V, J and clone size are taken as reported in that table, and D and trimming were inferred from the DNA itself. Present in this sample are approximately 20,000 clones, approximately 73% of which were seen just once. Roughly a sixth of the sample goes to the ten largest clones.

The paper as a whole reports these results and caveats: A relatively low patient number and under-sampled tumor-infiltrating lymphocyte representation were acknowledged by the authors as limitations.

The CDR3 goes from the cysteine to the phenylalanine over 16 residues. Only CDR3 DNA is held: 48 bases, read in frame from base 1. CDR1 is given as SGHRS and CDR2 as YFSETQ, both from the germline V gene. V is pruned by 3 bases and J by 2 bases, leaving 9 bases of the junction without a gene match. Every patient had early-stage hepatocellular carcinoma and received no therapy prior to surgical resection. No macroscopic evidence of necrosis or hemorrhage was present in the sampled areas. TCR sequencing (ImmunoSeq) was performed on multiple regions from two patients. Each frozen resection tissue sample was taken at least 1 cm away from every other sample. Samples labelled N came from nontumoral liver tissue adjacent to the tumor. Genomic DNA was isolated from bulk tissue with the DNeasy blood and tissue kit. Worth noting for this clone: The target of this receptor is not known. The input lacks base qualities; no much larger clone sits a single base away.

The V and J genes are TRBV5-1 and TRBJ1-1; TRBD1 aligns with 8 central bases. The source of this sequence is an older woman with hepatocellular carcinoma. Sequenced here: tumor-adjacent normal tissue, sampled before any cancer treatment. The sequenced DNA is TGCGCCAGCAGCTCGGGACACAGGGGGGCCAACACTGAAGCTTTCTTT. Translated, it gives CASSSGHRGANTEAFF.